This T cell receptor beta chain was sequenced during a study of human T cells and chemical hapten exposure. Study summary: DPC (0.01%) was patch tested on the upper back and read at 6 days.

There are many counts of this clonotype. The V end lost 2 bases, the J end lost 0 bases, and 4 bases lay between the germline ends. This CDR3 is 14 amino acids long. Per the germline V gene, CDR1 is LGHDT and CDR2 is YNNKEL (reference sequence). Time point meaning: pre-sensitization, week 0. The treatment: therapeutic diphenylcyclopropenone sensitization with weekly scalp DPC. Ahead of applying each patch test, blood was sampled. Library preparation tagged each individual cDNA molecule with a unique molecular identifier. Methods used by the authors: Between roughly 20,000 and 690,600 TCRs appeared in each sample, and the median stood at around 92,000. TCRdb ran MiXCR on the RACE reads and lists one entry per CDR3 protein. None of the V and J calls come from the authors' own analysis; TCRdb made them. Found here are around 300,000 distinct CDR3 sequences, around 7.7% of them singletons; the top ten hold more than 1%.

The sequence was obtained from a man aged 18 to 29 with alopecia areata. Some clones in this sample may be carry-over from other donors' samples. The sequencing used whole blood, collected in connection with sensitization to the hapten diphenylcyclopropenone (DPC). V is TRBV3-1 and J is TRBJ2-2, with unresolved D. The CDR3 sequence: CASSQLANTGELFF. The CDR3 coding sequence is TGTGCCAGCAGCCAACTAGCGAACACCGGGGAGCTGTTTTTT. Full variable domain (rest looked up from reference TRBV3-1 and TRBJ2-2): DTAVSQTPKYLVTQMGNDKSIKCEQNLGHDTMYWYKQDSKKFLKIMFSYNNKELIINETVPNRFSPKSPDKAHLNLHINSLELGDSAVYFCASSQLANTGELFFGEGSRLTVL.